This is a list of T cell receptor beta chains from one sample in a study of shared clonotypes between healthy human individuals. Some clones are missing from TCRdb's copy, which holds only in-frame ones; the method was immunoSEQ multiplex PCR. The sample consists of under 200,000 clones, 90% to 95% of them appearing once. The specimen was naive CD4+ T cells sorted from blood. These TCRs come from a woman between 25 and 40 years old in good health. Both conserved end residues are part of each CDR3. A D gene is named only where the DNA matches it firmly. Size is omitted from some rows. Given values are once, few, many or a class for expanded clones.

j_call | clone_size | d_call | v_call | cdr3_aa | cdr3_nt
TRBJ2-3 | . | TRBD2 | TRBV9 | CASSARAGGTDTQYF | TGTGCCAGCAGCGCCCGCGCGGGAGGAACAGATACGCAGTATTTT
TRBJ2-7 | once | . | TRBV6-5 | CASSYGDQVHSYEQYF | TGTGCCAGCAGTTACGGCGATCAGGTCCACTCCTACGAGCAGTACTTC
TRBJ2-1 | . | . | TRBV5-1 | CASSNGQGATSGRLYNEQFF | TGCGCCAGCAGCAACGGACAGGGGGCGACTAGCGGGAGACTTTACAATGAGCAGTTCTTC
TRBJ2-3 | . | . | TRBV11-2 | CASSLWQNTDTQYF | TGTGCCAGCAGCTTATGGCAGAACACAGATACGCAGTATTTT
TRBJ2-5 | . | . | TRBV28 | CASSLQGPGEQYF | TGTGCCAGCAGTTTACAGGGACCGGGGGAGCAGTACTTC
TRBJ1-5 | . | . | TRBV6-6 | CASSQQGRRQPQHF | TGTGCCAGCAGTCAACAGGGCAGGCGGCAGCCCCAGCATTTT
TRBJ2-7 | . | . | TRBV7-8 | CASSARPGSTGYGYEQYF | TGTGCCAGCAGCGCCCGACCCGGGTCGACGGGGTACGGTTACGAGCAGTACTTC
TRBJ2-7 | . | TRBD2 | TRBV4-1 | CASSRAGTSGYEQYF | TGCGCCAGCAGCCGAGCCGGGACTAGCGGCTACGAGCAGTACTTC
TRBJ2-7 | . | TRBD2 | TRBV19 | CASSIDTGKLAGVGEQYF | TGTGCCAGTAGTATAGATACGGGGAAGCTAGCGGGAGTTGGCGAGCAGTACTTC
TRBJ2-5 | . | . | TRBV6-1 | CASSELGLVQETQYF | TGTGCCAGCAGTGAACTCGGGCTAGTCCAAGAGACCCAGTACTTC
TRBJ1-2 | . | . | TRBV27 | CASMPGRANYGYTF | TGTGCCAGCATGCCCGGGCGGGCTAACTATGGCTACACCTTC
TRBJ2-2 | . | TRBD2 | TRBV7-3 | CASSSTGTRGNTGELFF | TGTGCCAGCAGCTCCACCGGGACTAGGGGGAACACCGGGGAGCTGTTTTTT
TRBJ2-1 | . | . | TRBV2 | CASSATGRSYNEQFF | TGTGCCAGCAGTGCGACAGGACGGTCCTACAATGAGCAGTTCTTC
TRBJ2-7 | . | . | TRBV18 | CASSPRDEAKRGF | TGTGCCAGCTCACCGCGGGACGAAGCTAAGAGAGGCTTC
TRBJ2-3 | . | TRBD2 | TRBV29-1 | CSATRTSGRTDTQYF | TGCAGCGCCACACGGACTAGCGGACGCACAGATACGCAGTATTTT
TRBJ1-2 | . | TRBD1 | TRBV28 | CASSLFLGQGSYGYTF | TGTGCCAGCAGTTTATTTTTGGGACAGGGGAGCTATGGCTACACCTTC
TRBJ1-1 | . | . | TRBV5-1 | CASSLEGLGEAFF | TGCGCCAGCAGCTTGGAAGGGTTAGGCGAAGCTTTCTTT
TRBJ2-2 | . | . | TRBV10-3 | CATRERETGELFF | TGTGCCACCAGAGAGAGGGAAACCGGGGAGCTGTTTTTT
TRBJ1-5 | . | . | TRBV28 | CASSTGSNQPQHF | TGTGCCAGCAGCACAGGTAGCAATCAGCCCCAGCATTTT
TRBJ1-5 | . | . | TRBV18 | CASSPLVSGNQPQHF | TGTGCCAGCTCACCGCTCGTATCGGGGAATCAGCCCCAGCATTTT
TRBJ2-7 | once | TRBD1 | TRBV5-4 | CASSLGTGAGYEQYF | TGTGCCAGCAGCTTGGGGACAGGGGCGGGCTACGAGCAGTACTTC
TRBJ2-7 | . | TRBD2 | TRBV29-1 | CSVGTSSYEQYF | TGCAGCGTAGGGACTAGCTCCTACGAGCAGTACTTC
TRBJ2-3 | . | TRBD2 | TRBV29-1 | CSVASGHITDTQYF | TGCAGCGTTGCTAGCGGACATATCACAGATACGCAGTATTTT
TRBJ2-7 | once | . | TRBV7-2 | CASSLGQPRLSYEQYF | TGTGCCAGCAGCTTAGGACAGCCACGTCTCTCCTACGAGCAGTACTTC
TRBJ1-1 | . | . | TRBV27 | CASSAGMGRGNTEAFF | TGTGCCAGCAGTGCCGGAATGGGTCGGGGAAACACTGAAGCTTTCTTT
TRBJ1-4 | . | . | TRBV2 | CASTAGWEKLFF | TGTGCCAGCACGGCAGGGTGGGAAAAACTGTTTTTT
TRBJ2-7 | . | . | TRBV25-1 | CASSGSGTGDYEQYF | TGTGCCAGCAGTGGGTCGGGGACGGGGGATTACGAGCAGTACTTC
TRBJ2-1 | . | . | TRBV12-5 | CASGLGSSVYNEQFF | TGTGCTAGTGGTTTAGGGAGTAGTGTGTACAATGAGCAGTTCTTC
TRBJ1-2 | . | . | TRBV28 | CATNEGRNYGYTF | TGTGCCACCAACGAGGGTCGGAACTATGGCTACACCTTC
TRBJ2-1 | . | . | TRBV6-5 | CASSRTRGPRNEQFF | TGTGCCAGCAGCAGAACCAGGGGTCCCCGCAATGAGCAGTTCTTC
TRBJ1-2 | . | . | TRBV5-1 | CASRGETLDGYTF | TGCGCCAGCCGCGGGGAAACTTTAGATGGCTACACCTTC
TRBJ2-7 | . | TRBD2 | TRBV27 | CASRRTSGLSYEQYF | TGTGCCAGCAGGCGGACTAGCGGCCTTTCCTACGAGCAGTACTTC
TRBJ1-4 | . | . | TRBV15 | CATSRDLSIRQTTNEKLFF | TGTGCCACCAGCAGAGATCTCTCTATTCGACAGACAACTAATGAAAAACTGTTTTTT
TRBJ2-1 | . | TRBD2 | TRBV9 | CASSPREGPNNEQFF | TGTGCCAGCAGCCCTCGGGAGGGTCCTAACAATGAGCAGTTCTTC
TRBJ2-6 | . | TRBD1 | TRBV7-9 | CASTPTTGRFSGANVLTF | TGTGCCAGCACCCCGACGACAGGGAGATTCTCTGGGGCCAACGTCCTGACTTTC